A selection of T cell receptor beta chains follows, all from one sample in a study of CD8+CD57+ T cells in acquired aplastic anemia. A single record per CDR3 protein comes from TCRdb applying MiXCR to the reads. The sample lists 400,000 to 450,000 distinct CDR3 sequences, roughly 64% occurring once. Sequences were obtained from sorted CD4+, CD8+, or CD8+CD57+ T cells (not recorded which) from PBMCs. These receptors came from a human donor in good health, serving as a control. Each CDR3 is given with its conserved first and last residue. Fields, in order: clone size, CDR3 length, J gene, D gene, V gene, CDR3 DNA, CDR3 protein. D genes are given only for firm matches. Clone size is not always given. Where it is, it says once, few, many or a class for expanded clones.

>NA|16|TRBJ1-1|NA|TRBV2
TGTGCCAGCAGTGATATGGTGGGCGCTGGGGATACTGAAGCTTTCTTT
CASSDMVGAGDTEAFF
>NA|15|TRBJ2-7|NA|TRBV5-1
TGCGCCAGCAGCTTGGTGAGGGGTGGGCACCACGAGCAGTACTTC
CASSLVRGGHHEQYF
>once|16|TRBJ2-2|TRBD1|TRBV6-2/TRBV6-3
TGTGCCAGCAGTGCTCGACAGGGTGGTATCACCGGGGAGCTGTTTTTT
CASSARQGGITGELFF
>NA|13|TRBJ2-2|NA|TRBV10-1
TGCACCAGCAGTGACGGGGCGCCCGGGGAGCTGTTTTTT
CTSSDGAPGELFF
>many|15|TRBJ1-4|NA|TRBV6-6
TGTGCCAGCAGTCCTCCGGCAGGGCGGGAAGAAAAACTGTTTTTT
CASSPPAGREEKLFF
>NA|15|TRBJ1-4|NA|TRBV19
TGTGCCAGTAGTATTAGTTGGGATGAGCCTGAACATTTTTTTTTT
CASSISWDEPEHFFF
>NA|15|TRBJ1-1|TRBD1|TRBV7-3
TGTGCCAGCAGCGTAACAGGGGTCGGGGGCACTGAAGCTTTCTTT
CASSVTGVGGTEAFF
>once|15|TRBJ1-2|TRBD1|TRBV7-2
TGTGCCAGCAGCTCCGGGAGAGGGGGCGACTATGGCTACACCTTC
CASSSGRGGDYGYTF
>NA|16|TRBJ2-3|NA|TRBV5-1
TGCGCCAGCAGCTTGGGAGGGGGGGCCATTACAGATACGCAGTATTTT
CASSLGGGAITDTQYF
>NA|15|TRBJ2-5|NA|TRBV6-2/TRBV6-3
TGTGCCAGCAGTGCACCCCCCCCGGGGGTGAAGACCCAGTACTTC
CASSAPPPGVKTQYF
>NA|16|TRBJ2-7|NA|TRBV7-9
TGTGCCAGCAGCCCAGACGGGGGGCAGAGGGCCTACGAGCAGTACTTC
CASSPDGGQRAYEQYF
>NA|15|TRBJ2-6|NA|TRBV2
TGTGCCAGCAGTGCCGCAGGGGCTGGGGCCAAAGTCCTCACTTTC
CASSAAGAGAKVLTF
>NA|14|TRBJ1-6|NA|TRBV9
TGCGCCAGCAGCTGGGAAGGGCGCCTTTTCGAGCCCCACTTT
CASSWEGRLFEPHF